A single sample gave rise to the 5 T cell receptor beta chains below, sequenced in a study of blood T cell repertoires in COVID-19. The method was immunoSEQ multiplex PCR; TCRdb's version includes in-frame clones alone and lacks a portion of them. The sample has approximately 480,000 clones; approximately 92% are singletons. The sequencing sample was made of peripheral blood. These receptors all stem from a young man with COVID-19, enrolled during active disease.

The gene calls are TRBV2 and TRBJ1-2; 7 nucleotides line up with TRBD1. The CDR3 covers 15 residues. Germline V CDR1 and CDR2: SNHLY, FYNNEI. V shed 6 bases and J 4 bases; nucleotides not matched to a gene: 11. The CDR3 DNA reads TGTGCCAGCAGGACTGACAGGGATTGGAGCTATGGCTACACCTTC. Translated: CASRTDRDWSYGYTF.

This clone has a handful of counts. The chain carries TRBV6-5 and TRBJ1-1; 8 nucleotides match TRBD1. Germline V gives CDR1 MNHEY, CDR2 SVGAGI. The CDR3 has 14 amino acids. The J segment lost 8 bases and the V segment lost 7 bases, leaving 12 bases of the junction unmatched. The CDR3 region is CASTEDRATPEAFF. The CDR3 nucleotides read TGTGCCAGCACCGAGGACAGGGCGACTCCAGAAGCTTTCTTT.

V and J are TRBV7-9 and TRBJ2-6; maybe TRBD2 (5 bases). V was trimmed by 2 bases and J by 4 bases, leaving 9 bases between them. CDR1 is SEHNR, CDR2 FQNEAQ, per germline (reference sequence). The CDR3 covers 15 residues. The CDR3 here is CASSLYPSGANVLTF. The CDR3 coding sequence is TGTGCCAGCAGCTTATACCCTAGCGGGGCCAACGTCCTGACTTTC.

The rearrangement joins TRBV25-1 to TRBJ1-4; perhaps TRBD1 as D (5 bases). The V gene's germline CDR1 is MGHDK and CDR2 SYGVNS. The germline V and J ends were trimmed by 3 bases and 8 bases, with 13 bases remaining between them. CDR3 length equals 14 residues. The CDR3 reads CASSDDRGLEKLFF. CDR3 coding DNA: TGTGCCAGCAGTGATGATCGGGGGTTAGAAAAACTGTTTTTT.

This chain links TRBV30 with TRBJ1-6, with a weak D call TRBD1 (5 bases). CDR1 is GTSNPN and CDR2 is SVGIG in the germline V gene (reference sequence). Trimming removed 1 base at V and 7 bases at J, with 11 bases between. This CDR3 is built from 14 residues. The CDR3 spells CAWSARVENSPLHF. CDR3 sequence (DNA): TGTGCCTGGAGTGCCAGGGTTGAAAATTCACCCCTCCACTTT.